Listed here are 17 T cell receptor beta chains from one sample, sequenced in a study of CD8 T cells in ankylosing spondylitis. TCRdb itself ran the 5' RACE reads through MiXCR, one entry per CDR3 protein. This sample has 100,000 to 150,000 distinct CDR3 sequences; roughly 10% occur once, and the top ten carry roughly 4.3%. The sequenced sample was blood, either unsorted or a sorted T cell fraction (not recorded which). The source of these receptors is a female donor with ankylosing spondylitis or in good health (not recorded which).

This clonotype appeared many times. The rearrangement links TRBV20-1 to TRBJ2-5, with 9 nucleotides matching TRBD2. Germline V gene sequence: CDR1 DFQATT, CDR2 SNEGSKA (reference sequence). The CDR3 totals 14 residues. The trim removed 0 bases at V and 5 bases at J, leaving 4 bases unmatched. CDR3 DNA: TGCAGTGCTAGAGATAGCGGGGGTCGTGAGACCCAGTACTTC. This translates into CSARDSGGRETQYF.

A few counts support this clonotype. The chain recombines TRBV20-1 with TRBJ2-1; 8 nucleotides match TRBD2. This CDR3 is built from 14 residues. From germline, CDR1 is DFQATT and CDR2 SNEGSKA (reference sequence). J was trimmed by 6 bases and V by 1 base; bases with no gene match: 5. DNA for the CDR3: TGCAGTGCTAGAGCGGGAGGGACCGGCAATGAGCAGTTCTTC. The encoded protein is CSARAGGTGNEQFF.

V and J are TRBV20-1 and TRBJ2-1, with 7 positions matching TRBD2. Germline lookup yields CDR1 DFQATT and CDR2 SNEGSKA (reference sequence). The CDR3 is made up of 16 amino acids. The CDR3: CSVRDYATTSSNEQFF. The CDR3 bases are TGCAGCGTTAGGGACTATGCTACGACTAGCAGCAATGAGCAGTTCTTC.

The rearrangement uses TRBV14 and TRBJ1-2, with 7 bases matching TRBD1. The CDR3 extends over 16 amino acids. V was clipped by 5 bases and J by 3 bases; unmatched bases: 12. Germline V CDR1 and CDR2: SGHDN, FVKESK. CDR3 loop: CASSKTGQDWYYGYTF. The CDR3 DNA is TGTGCCAGCAGCAAAACCGGACAGGATTGGTACTATGGCTACACCTTC.

This clonotype was found many times. The rearrangement links TRBV28 to TRBJ2-1; 7 nucleotides line up with TRBD2. The germline V gene has CDR1 MDHEN and CDR2 SYDVKM. The CDR3 length is 14 residues. Trimming took 2 bases from V and 5 from J; bases not matched to a gene: 3. CDR3: CASSLSGIDNEQFF. DNA for the CDR3: TGTGCCAGCAGTTTAAGCGGGATAGACAATGAGCAGTTCTTC. The full variable domain, its missing parts supplied by reference TRBV28 and TRBJ2-1, is DVKVTQSSRYLVKRTGEKVFLECVQDMDHENMFWYRQDPGLGLRLIYFSYDVKMKEKGDIPEGYSVSREKKERFSLILESASTNQTSMYLCASSLSGIDNEQFFGPGTRLTVL.

This clonotype was seen at least ten times. This rearrangement joins TRBV6-2 or TRBV6-3 to TRBJ2-4; 7 nucleotides align to TRBD1. This CDR3 comprises 15 residues. V was pared by 6 bases and J by 3 bases, with 8 bases of the junction left unmatched. Germline V gene data show CDR1 as MNHEY and CDR2 as SVGEGT. CDR3 DNA sequence: TGTGCCAGCAGACCGACAGGGTATGGCAAAAACATTCAGTACTTC. Translating gives CASRPTGYGKNIQYF.

This clonotype has at least ten counts. J is TRBJ2-5 and V is TRBV7-8; D uncertain. This CDR3 is built from 13 residues. Germline loops: CDR1 SGHVS, CDR2 FQNEAQ. V was cut by 2 bases and J by 5 bases, with 9 bases left in between. Here the CDR3 reads CASSLYGFETQYF. In DNA form, the CDR3 reads TGTGCCAGCAGCTTATATGGTTTTGAGACCCAGTACTTC.

The sample holds many counts of this clonotype. CDR3 nucleotide sequence: TGTGCCAGCAGCTTCGGGATGCAAGAGACCCAGTACTTC. This sequence encodes CASSFGMQETQYF. The rearrangement joins TRBV7-2 to TRBJ2-5; possible D gene TRBD2, 5 bases. This CDR3 is built from 13 residues. Germline CDR1 reads SGHTA; CDR2 reads FQGNSA. V was cut by 3 bases and J by 2 bases, with 7 bases left in between.

This clonotype was counted ten times or more. The chain uses TRBV18 and TRBJ2-3; the match to TRBD1 covers 7 bases. The ends lost 2 bases at V and 1 base at J; junction bases unmatched: 9. The germline CDR1 and CDR2 sequences are KGHSH and LQKENI. The CDR3 sequence is 17 residues long. The CDR3 reads CASSPGTAGRGTDTQYF. The DNA of the CDR3 is TGTGCCAGCTCACCAGGGACAGCAGGAAGGGGCACAGATACGCAGTATTTT.

This clonotype has more than one count but fewer than ten. This chain connects TRBV20-1 to TRBJ2-5, with 10 positions matching TRBD2. This CDR3 comprises 15 residues. Germline V lookup: CDR1 DFQATT, CDR2 SNEGSKA (reference sequence). The J segment lost 2 bases and the V segment lost 5 bases, leaving 8 bases of the junction unmatched. DNA for the CDR3: TGCAGTGCTCCAAGGGCTAGCGGGGGACAAGAGACCCAGTACTTC. It encodes CSAPRASGGQETQYF.

This clonotype was seen more than once but under ten times. The genes are TRBV11-2 and TRBJ2-1, with D perhaps matching TRBD1 or TRBD2 (6 bases each). From germline, CDR1 is SGHAT and CDR2 FQNNGV. V was clipped by 5 bases and J by 4 bases, with 15 bases between them. The CDR3 runs 15 residues. The CDR3 region is CASSPSRGPYNEQFF. The CDR3 coding sequence is TGTGCCAGCAGCCCATCACGGGGGCCATACAATGAGCAGTTCTTC.

The CDR3 region is CASSFSGSGPYNEQFF. The DNA of the CDR3 is TGTGCCAGCAGCTTTAGCGGGAGCGGCCCCTACAATGAGCAGTTCTTC. This chain uses TRBV5-5 with TRBJ2-1; 9 bases are a match to TRBD2. CDR3 size: 16 residues. Germline V lookup: CDR1 SGHKS, CDR2 YYEKEE (reference sequence). V gave up 2 bases and J gave up 2 bases; unmatched junction bases: 5.

This clonotype was counted between two and nine times. This sequence joins TRBV28 and TRBJ1-5; tentative D call: TRBD1 (6 bases). V lost 6 bases to trimming and J lost 2 bases, with 17 bases between them. The CDR3 spans 16 residues. The germline V gene encodes CDR1 MDHEN and CDR2 SYDVKM. The CDR3 nucleotides read TGTGCCAGCAGCCCCTTCACAGGGAGTGGCAATCAGCCCCAGCATTTT. Protein sequence: CASSPFTGSGNQPQHF.

Points on this clonotype: This clone may be a read error of a much larger clone one base away. The chain couples TRBV3-1 to TRBJ2-1; perhaps TRBD2 as D (5 bases). This CDR3 contains 15 residues. Trimming shortened V by 8 bases and J by 1 base, and 15 bases separated the two germline ends. The germline V gene encodes CDR1 LGHDT and CDR2 YNNKEL (reference sequence). The CDR3 DNA sequence: TGTGCCAGCTGCCGGACCGGGGTTTCCTACAATGAGCAGTTCTTC. It encodes CASCRTGVSYNEQFF.

This clonotype was recorded at least ten times. V is TRBV20-1 and J is TRBJ1-6; D ambiguous. The CDR3 spans 16 residues. Germline V lookup: CDR1 DFQATT, CDR2 SNEGSKA (reference sequence). With 1 base removed from V and 0 bases from J, the gap between germline ends came to 10 bases. CDR3 loop: CSARGPSSSYNSPLHF. CDR3 in DNA: TGCAGTGCTAGAGGCCCGTCTAGCTCCTATAATTCACCCCTCCACTTT.

This clonotype has ten or more counts. The gene calls are TRBV4-2 and TRBJ2-1; D is tentatively TRBD1 or TRBD2 (5 bases each). This CDR3 has 13 residues. Germline values: CDR1 LGHNA, CDR2 YNFKEQ. The V end lost 5 bases, the J end lost 5 bases, and 10 bases lay between the germline ends. The CDR3 is CASSGQGDNEQFF. DNA for the CDR3: TGTGCCAGCAGCGGGCAGGGAGACAATGAGCAGTTCTTC.

As for this clonotype: An end of the junction differs from the germline gene, which may be a read error. This chain joins TRBV20-1 and TRBJ1-1; possible D gene TRBD1, 6 bases. The germline gives CDR1 DFQATT, CDR2 SNEGSKA (reference sequence). This CDR3 is 14 amino acids long. Here the CDR3 reads CGARGGAGNTEAFF. Written as DNA, the CDR3 is TGCGGTGCAAGGGGGGGGGCGGGGAACACTGAAGCTTTCTTT.